This TCR beta chain was documented in a study of T-cell memory formation after mild COVID-19. Study at large: TCR clusters showed largely donor specificity.

Germline CDR1 is MNHEY and CDR2 is SMNVEV (reference sequence). The CDR3 length is 13 residues. Trimming removed 3 bases from V and 6 bases from J, with 9 bases in between. TCRdb re-derived calls from the 5' RACE reads in MiXCR, one entry per CDR3 protein. The sample has around 320,000 distinct CDR3 sequences; 13% to 15% are singletons. Study observations and caveats: While clones contracting from day 15 to 85 were balanced between CD4 and CD8, later expanders leaned CD4+. Second-wave clones with a day 37 peak had unconfirmed SARS-CoV-2 specificity.

This clonotype was seen a handful of times. Antigen specificity is unknown. The sequence was collected from a man between 18 and 29 years old who had mild COVID-19 (a few samples of this study predate the infection). Cell type and time point are not known. The V gene is TRBV27, the J gene TRBJ1-5, with unresolved D. Sequenced material: PBMCs or a T cell subset sorted from them (not recorded which). The DNA of the CDR3 is TGTGCCAGCAGTTTTTACCCCCGTCAGCCCCAGCATTTT. Protein product: CASSFYPRQPQHF.